A selection of T cell receptor beta chains follows, all from one sample in a study of T cells of healthy individuals. MiXCR, run by TCRdb on the 5' RACE reads, gives a single entry per CDR3 protein. The sample lists around 98,000 distinct CDR3 sequences, 17% seen once, with roughly 6.1% in the top ten. The source is a human donor in good health. CDR3s include the opening cysteine and the closing phenylalanine or tryptophan. The order of the fields is J gene, V gene, D gene, clone size, CDR3 protein, CDR3 DNA. D genes are given only for firm matches. Only some rows state a clone size, as once, few, many or a class for expanded clones.

j_call: TRBJ2-2; v_call: TRBV18; d_call: TRBD2; clone_size: many; cdr3_aa: CASSPGGLANTGELFF; cdr3_nt: TGTGCCAGCTCACCAGGCGGACTAGCGAACACCGGGGAGCTGTTTTTT
j_call: TRBJ2-7; v_call: TRBV7-8; d_call: TRBD2; clone_size: few; cdr3_aa: CASSLTSGGAGEQYF; cdr3_nt: TGTGCCAGCAGCTTAACTAGCGGGGGGGCCGGCGAGCAGTACTTC
j_call: TRBJ2-2; v_call: TRBV11-1; d_call: TRBD1; clone_size: few; cdr3_aa: CASSPRQGSNTGELFF; cdr3_nt: TGTGCCAGCAGCCCCCGACAGGGTTCGAACACCGGGGAGCTGTTTTTT
j_call: TRBJ2-1; v_call: TRBV7-2; d_call: .; clone_size: few; cdr3_aa: CASSFSAYNEQFF; cdr3_nt: TGTGCCAGCAGCTTTTCAGCATACAATGAGCAGTTCTTC
j_call: TRBJ2-3; v_call: TRBV7-2; d_call: .; clone_size: many; cdr3_aa: CASSAQPLAGTQYF; cdr3_nt: TGTGCCAGCAGCGCCCAGCCCCTAGCTGGTACGCAGTATTTT
j_call: TRBJ1-5; v_call: TRBV12-3/TRBV12-4; d_call: TRBD1; clone_size: many; cdr3_aa: CASSPQGQGVGQPQHF; cdr3_nt: TGTGCCAGCAGTCCACAGGGGCAGGGAGTAGGTCAGCCCCAGCATTTT
j_call: TRBJ2-3; v_call: TRBV6-2/TRBV6-3; d_call: .; clone_size: few; cdr3_aa: CASRGIAESDTQYF; cdr3_nt: TGTGCCAGCAGAGGAATTGCTGAGTCCGATACGCAGTATTTT
j_call: TRBJ2-7; v_call: TRBV6-6; d_call: TRBD2; clone_size: many; cdr3_aa: CASSGLAGSYEQYF; cdr3_nt: TGTGCCAGCAGCGGACTAGCGGGAAGCTACGAGCAGTACTTC
j_call: TRBJ2-1; v_call: TRBV5-1; d_call: .; clone_size: few; cdr3_aa: CASRHLNLRDAGNEQFF; cdr3_nt: TGCGCCAGCAGGCACCTCAATCTCCGGGACGCGGGCAATGAGCAGTTCTTC
j_call: TRBJ2-5; v_call: TRBV6-2/TRBV6-3; d_call: TRBD1; clone_size: .; cdr3_aa: CASSKGQQETQYF; cdr3_nt: TGTGCCAGCAGTAAGGGACAGCAAGAGACCCAGTACTTC
j_call: TRBJ1-4; v_call: TRBV25-1; d_call: .; clone_size: few; cdr3_aa: CASSETNEKLFF; cdr3_nt: TGTGCCAGCAGTGAGACTAATGAAAAACTGTTTTTT
j_call: TRBJ1-1; v_call: TRBV28; d_call: TRBD1; clone_size: few; cdr3_aa: CASSLFFGTGATEAFF; cdr3_nt: TGTGCCAGCAGTTTATTTTTCGGGACAGGGGCCACTGAAGCTTTCTTT
j_call: TRBJ1-5; v_call: TRBV27; d_call: .; clone_size: few; cdr3_aa: CASSDSSNQPQHF; cdr3_nt: TGTGCCAGCAGCGACAGCTCAAATCAGCCCCAGCATTTT
j_call: TRBJ2-7; v_call: TRBV13; d_call: TRBD1; clone_size: many; cdr3_aa: CASSLSQGQLTYEQYF; cdr3_nt: TGTGCCAGCAGCTTATCCCAGGGACAGCTTACCTACGAGCAGTACTTC
j_call: TRBJ1-5; v_call: TRBV28; d_call: .; clone_size: few; cdr3_aa: CASSLAQGLGQPQHF; cdr3_nt: TGTGCCAGCAGTTTGGCCCAGGGACTCGGGCAGCCCCAGCATTTT
j_call: TRBJ1-6; v_call: TRBV20-1; d_call: .; clone_size: few; cdr3_aa: CSARTGDYYNSPLHF; cdr3_nt: TGCAGTGCTAGGACAGGAGATTACTATAATTCACCCCTCCACTTT
j_call: TRBJ2-3; v_call: TRBV7-9; d_call: .; clone_size: .; cdr3_aa: CASSRGIGQFLVDTQYF; cdr3_nt: TGTGCCAGCAGCCGAGGCATCGGACAGTTCCTCGTGGATACGCAGTATTTT
j_call: TRBJ2-7; v_call: TRBV5-1; d_call: .; clone_size: few; cdr3_aa: CASSSPGTSYEQYF; cdr3_nt: TGCGCCAGCAGCTCCCCGGGGACATCCTACGAGCAGTACTTC
j_call: TRBJ2-1; v_call: TRBV24-1; d_call: TRBD2; clone_size: .; cdr3_aa: CATRTSGAYINEQFF; cdr3_nt: TGTGCCACCAGAACTAGCGGGGCGTACATTAATGAGCAGTTCTTC
j_call: TRBJ2-2; v_call: TRBV11-2; d_call: .; clone_size: many; cdr3_aa: CASSNPPGLPTGELFF; cdr3_nt: TGTGCCAGCAGCAATCCACCGGGACTTCCGACCGGGGAGCTGTTTTTT
j_call: TRBJ2-3; v_call: TRBV7-3; d_call: .; clone_size: .; cdr3_aa: CASSRSGTTDTQYF; cdr3_nt: TGTGCCAGCAGCCGGTCCGGGACAACAGATACGCAGTATTTT
j_call: TRBJ2-3; v_call: TRBV23-1; d_call: .; clone_size: few; cdr3_aa: CASSQSGDLSPRKEGTDTQYF; cdr3_nt: TGCGCCAGCAGTCAATCGGGAGACTTATCTCCCCGGAAGGAAGGCACAGATACGCAGTATTTT
j_call: TRBJ1-3; v_call: TRBV3-1; d_call: .; clone_size: .; cdr3_aa: CASSQGHVGSGNTIYF; cdr3_nt: TGTGCCAGCAGCCAAGGTCATGTGGGGTCTGGAAACACCATATATTTT
j_call: TRBJ2-3; v_call: TRBV11-2; d_call: TRBD1; clone_size: many; cdr3_aa: CASTRTGAMVTQYF; cdr3_nt: TGTGCCAGCACCAGGACAGGGGCAATGGTTACGCAGTATTTT
j_call: TRBJ2-1; v_call: TRBV28; d_call: .; clone_size: many; cdr3_aa: CGVGNDEQFF; cdr3_nt: TGTGGGGTAGGCAACGATGAGCAGTTCTTC